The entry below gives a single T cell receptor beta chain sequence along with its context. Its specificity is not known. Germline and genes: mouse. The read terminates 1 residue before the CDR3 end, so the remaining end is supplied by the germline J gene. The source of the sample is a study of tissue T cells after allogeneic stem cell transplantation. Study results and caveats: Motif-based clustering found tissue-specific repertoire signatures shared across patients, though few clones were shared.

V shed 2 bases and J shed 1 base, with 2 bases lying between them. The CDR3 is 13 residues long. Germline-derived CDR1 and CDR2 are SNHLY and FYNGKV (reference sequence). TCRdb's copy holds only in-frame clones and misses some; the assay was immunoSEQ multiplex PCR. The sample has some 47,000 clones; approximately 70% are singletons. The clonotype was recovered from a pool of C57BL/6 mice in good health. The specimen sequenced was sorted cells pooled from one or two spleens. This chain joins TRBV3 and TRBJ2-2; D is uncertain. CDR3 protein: CASSLQNTGQLYF. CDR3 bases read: TGTGCCAGCAGCTTACAAAACACCGGGCAGCTCTAC. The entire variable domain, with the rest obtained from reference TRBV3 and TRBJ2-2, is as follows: GPKVLQIPSHQIIDMGQMVTLNCDPVSNHLYFYWYKQILGQQMEFLVNFYNGKVMEKSKLFKDQFSVERPDGSYFTLKIQPTALEDSAVYFCASSLQNTGQLYFGEGSKLTVL.